These 25 T cell receptor beta chains were sequenced from one sample in a study of blood T cell repertoires in COVID-19. Clones were sequenced by immunoSEQ multiplex PCR, and TCRdb holds only the in-frame ones, with some missing. The sample comprises nearly 350,000 clones, about 89% of which are singletons, and 6% to 7% rests with the top ten. The sample was peripheral blood. The receptors derive from a woman aged 45-65 years with COVID-19, enrolled during active disease.

This clone is a singleton in its sample. This chain links TRBV5-1 with TRBJ2-1; 12 bases fit TRBD2. The CDR3 length is 15 residues. Germline V gene lookup returns CDR1 SGHRS and CDR2 YFSETQ. The J segment lost 8 bases and the V segment lost 4 bases, leaving 7 bases of the junction unmatched. This CDR3 reads CASSLTSGRSDEQFF. CDR3 DNA: TGCGCCAGCAGCCTGACTAGCGGGAGATCCGATGAGCAGTTCTTC.

This clone was found once. The chain recombines TRBV7-9 with TRBJ2-7; TRBD1 aligns across 7 bases. This CDR3 contains 15 residues. After removal of 8 bases from V and 6 bases from J, the junction contained 16 bases not matched to a gene. Germline V gene data show CDR1 as SEHNR and CDR2 as FQNEAQ (reference sequence). The CDR3 loop is CASGLSRQGLSEQYF. The DNA for the CDR3 is TGTGCCAGCGGTCTTAGTAGACAGGGTCTATCCGAGCAGTACTTC.

V is TRBV11-3 and J is TRBJ2-5, with TRBD1 matching 9 bases. The CDR3 extends over 14 amino acids. After removal of 4 bases from V and 3 bases from J, the junction contained 3 bases not matched to a gene. CDR1 SGHNT and CDR2 YENEEA come from the germline V gene. The CDR3 sequence: CASSSGQGKETQYF. CDR3 in DNA: TGTGCCAGCAGCTCCGGACAGGGGAAAGAGACCCAGTACTTC.

V usage is TRBV18 and J usage is TRBJ1-1; possibly TRBD1 for D (5 bases). The CDR3 covers 14 residues. Trimming stripped 2 bases from V and 0 bases from J, with 7 bases between. From germline, CDR1 is KGHSH and CDR2 LQKENI. The chain's CDR3 is CASSPRGMNTEAFF. The CDR3 nucleotides read TGTGCCAGCTCACCAAGGGGCATGAACACTGAAGCTTTCTTT.

This rearrangement joins TRBV21-1 to TRBJ2-3; the table's D call, TRBD1, was not checked against the DNA. TRBV21-1 is annotated as a pseudogene. The CDR3 totals 15 residues. As DNA, the CDR3 is TGTGCCAGCAGCAAAGGCCGGACAGGCGTGGCGACGCAGTATTTT. The encoded protein is CASSKGRTGVATQYF.

The V gene is TRBV15, the J gene TRBJ2-2, with D perhaps TRBD1 (5 bases). This CDR3 has 15 amino acids. Germline CDR1 reads LNHNV; CDR2 reads YYDKDF (reference sequence). Trimming removed 4 bases from V and 4 bases from J, with 13 bases in between. The CDR3 nucleotides are TGTGCCACCAGCATGGTCAGGGCCCTCACCGGGGAGCTGTTTTTT. It codes for CATSMVRALTGELFF.

The chain links TRBV5-1 to TRBJ1-2, with D hard to call. The V end was cut by 0 bases, the J end by 8 bases, with 11 bases between. Looked up from germline, CDR1 is SGHRS and CDR2 is YFSETQ. The CDR3 runs 13 residues. CDR3 in amino acids: CASSLDVAGGYTF. For the CDR3, the DNA is TGCGCCAGCAGCTTGGATGTCGCCGGGGGCTACACCTTC.

This chain joins TRBV11-2 and TRBJ2-5, with a weak D call TRBD2 (6 bases). This CDR3 contains 12 residues. With 8 bases removed from V and 4 bases from J, the gap between germline ends came to 11 bases. Germline CDR1 reads SGHAT; CDR2 reads FQNNGV. Here the CDR3 reads CASAGGLETQYF. The DNA of the CDR3 is TGTGCCAGCGCTGGGGGGTTAGAGACCCAGTACTTC.

In this sample, this clone turned up a few times. The rearrangement links TRBV19 to TRBJ2-3; D perhaps matches TRBD2 (6 bases). Germline V CDR1 and CDR2: LNHDA, SQIVND (reference sequence). This CDR3 region has 13 residues. V was pared by 7 bases and J by 6 bases, with 14 bases between. CDR3 sequence (DNA): TGTGCCAGTAACCGGGGAACTAGCGATACGCAGTATTTT. Its protein is CASNRGTSDTQYF.

CDR3 protein: CASSLDRAGFPYNEQFF. The DNA for the CDR3 is TGTGCCAGCAGTCTCGACAGGGCCGGGTTTCCCTACAATGAGCAGTTCTTC. The chain carries TRBV27 and TRBJ2-1; 7 bases are a match to TRBD1. The CDR3 consists of 17 residues. Losses at the gene ends were 5 bases for V and 2 bases for J; bases not matched to a gene: 12. Germline assignment: CDR1 MNHEY and CDR2 SMNVEV (reference sequence).

The genes are TRBV7-8 and TRBJ2-1, with 15 positions matching TRBD2. The V segment lost 5 bases and the J segment 10 bases; nucleotides outside the gene matches: 9. Germline-derived CDR1 and CDR2 are SGHVS and FQNEAQ. The CDR3 extends over 16 amino acids. The CDR3 sequence: CASSPRTSGRAKEQFF. CDR3 in DNA: TGTGCCAGCAGCCCGAGGACTAGCGGGAGGGCCAAGGAGCAGTTCTTC.

The J gene is TRBJ2-1, the V gene TRBV7-3; D gene ambiguous. V was trimmed by 0 bases and J by 3 bases, leaving 9 bases between them. There are 15 residues in the CDR3. Looked up from germline, CDR1 is SGHTA and CDR2 is FQGTGA. CDR3 in amino acids: CASSLTALNYNEQFF. CDR3 nucleotide sequence: TGTGCCAGCAGCTTAACGGCCTTGAACTACAATGAGCAGTTCTTC. The full variable domain, its missing parts supplied by reference TRBV7-3 and TRBJ2-1, is GAGVSQTPSNKVTEKGKYVELRCDPISGHTALYWYRQSLGQGPEFLIYFQGTGAADDSGLPNDRFFAVRPEGSVSTLKIQRTERGDSAVYLCASSLTALNYNEQFFGPGTRLTVL.

This chain joins TRBV7-8 and TRBJ1-2; no firm D call. Germline V gives CDR1 SGHVS, CDR2 FQNEAQ. The CDR3 totals 14 residues. The V end was cut by 4 bases, the J end by 2 bases, with 11 bases between. The CDR3 loop reads CASSSQRSNYGYTF. The CDR3 bases are TGTGCCAGCAGCTCTCAGAGGAGCAACTATGGCTACACCTTC.

This clone was seen a single time. The CDR3 loop is CASRRTGDYGYTF. In nucleotides, the CDR3 is TGTGCCAGCAGACGGACAGGAGACTATGGCTACACCTTC. This chain links TRBV27 with TRBJ1-2; 7 nucleotides match TRBD1. The CDR3 spans 13 residues. V lost 6 bases to trimming and J lost 3 bases; unmatched junction nucleotides: 4. Germline CDR1 is MNHEY and CDR2 is SMNVEV (reference sequence).

The J gene is TRBJ2-7, the V gene TRBV7-2, with 9 bases lining up with TRBD1. This CDR3 region has 15 residues. Losses at the gene ends were 6 bases for V and 1 base for J; bases not matched to a gene: 7. The germline CDR1 and CDR2 sequences are SGHTA and FQGNSA. The DNA of the CDR3 is TGTGCCAGCAGGCCGACAGGGGGAACTTCCTACGAGCAGTACTTC. It translates to CASRPTGGTSYEQYF.

The gene calls are TRBV5-4 and TRBJ1-3, with D maybe TRBD1 (6 bases). The V gene's germline CDR1 is SGHNT and CDR2 YYREEE (reference sequence). The CDR3 extends over 15 amino acids. Trimming took off 0 bases at V and 0 bases at J, with 7 bases between the two ends. The CDR3 spells CASSLGTVSGNTIYF. The CDR3 nucleotides are TGTGCCAGCAGCTTGGGGACAGTCTCTGGAAACACCATATATTTT.

The gene calls are TRBV19 and TRBJ1-1, with TRBD1 as a possible D gene (5 bases). CDR3 length equals 13 residues. V was shortened by 10 bases and J by 1 base, with 13 bases between the two germline ends. Germline V lookup: CDR1 LNHDA, CDR2 SQIVND (reference sequence). CDR3 bases: TGTGCCACGGCGTGGGGGGGGAACACTGAAGCTTTCTTT. This encodes CATAWGGNTEAFF.

The gene calls are TRBV12-3 or TRBV12-4 and TRBJ1-2; maybe TRBD1 (5 bases). The CDR3 has 13 amino acids. V shed 1 base and J shed 8 bases, with 11 bases lying between them. Here the CDR3 DNA reads TGTGCCAGCAGTTTAGAGGGGAACGGGGGCTACACCTTC. Its translation: CASSLEGNGGYTF.

The V gene is TRBV6-5, the J gene TRBJ1-2; D is possibly TRBD1 (6 bases). V was clipped by 0 bases and J by 8 bases, with 10 bases between them. The length of the CDR3 is 13 residues. Germline CDR1 MNHEY, CDR2 SVGAGI. CDR3 sequence reads: CASSYSQGSGYTF. The DNA for the CDR3 is TGTGCCAGCAGTTACTCGCAGGGGTCGGGCTACACCTTC.

This chain connects TRBV4-2 to TRBJ1-5; no reliable D call. The V end was cut by 2 bases, the J end by 5 bases, with 7 bases between. The CDR3 contains 13 residues. CDR1 is LGHNA, CDR2 YNFKEQ, per germline. The CDR3 reads CASSQPGDQPQHF. The CDR3 DNA is TGTGCCAGCAGCCAACCCGGTGATCAGCCCCAGCATTTT.

On this clone: Mismatch with germline at one junction end may stem from a read error. The rearrangement links TRBV5-1 to TRBJ1-5; no firm D call. Germline V gives CDR1 SGHRS, CDR2 YFSETQ. This CDR3 region has 15 residues. The chain's CDR3 is CASSPRGSSDQPQHF. CDR3 nucleotides: TGCGCCAGCAGCCCCCGCGGGTCTAGCGATCAGCCCCAGCATTTT.

This clone was seen a single time. The chain carries TRBV30 and TRBJ2-5; TRBD2 agrees at 7 bases. In germline, CDR1 is GTSNPN, CDR2 SVGIG (reference sequence). J lost 3 bases, V lost 5 bases, and 0 bases had no gene match. This CDR3 has 11 residues. The CDR3 protein is CAWREEETQYF. CDR3 sequence (DNA): TGTGCCTGGCGGGAGGAAGAGACCCAGTACTTC.

The V gene is TRBV18, the J gene TRBJ2-1; possibly TRBD2 for D (5 bases). The V and J ends lost 5 bases and 5 bases respectively, with 10 bases between them. The CDR3 has 13 amino acids. Germline V lookup: CDR1 KGHSH, CDR2 LQKENI. The DNA for the CDR3 is TGTGCCAGCTCATCCCCGGGAAACAATGAGCAGTTCTTC. Residues: CASSSPGNNEQFF. The whole variable domain, remainder taken from reference TRBV18 and TRBJ2-1, is NAGVMQNPRHLVRRRGQEARLRCSPMKGHSHVYWYRQLPEEGLKFMVYLQKENIIDESGMPKERFSAEFPKEGPSILRIQQVVRGDSAAYFCASSSPGNNEQFFGPGTRLTVL.

The chain couples TRBV9 to TRBJ2-1; D perhaps matches TRBD2 (6 bases). CDR1 and CDR2 from the germline V gene are SGDLS and YYNGEE. The V gene lost 4 bases and the J gene lost 6 bases, with 17 bases spanning the gap. The CDR3 is 15 residues long. CDR3 sequence (DNA): TGTGCCAGCAGCCCCACCCGGGAGTTTCGCAATGAGCAGTTCTTC. This translates into CASSPTREFRNEQFF.

The genes are TRBV7-2 and TRBJ1-5; D is possibly TRBD1 (5 bases). CDR1 is SGHTA and CDR2 is FQGNSA in the germline V gene. V lost 3 bases to trimming and J lost 5 bases, with 17 bases between them. This CDR3 has 16 residues. The CDR3 sequence: CASSLDITSFDQPQHF. The CDR3 nucleotides are TGTGCCAGCAGCTTGGACATCACCAGCTTTGATCAGCCCCAGCATTTT.